This is a list of T cell receptor beta chains from one sample in a study of cytomegalovirus exposure and HLA in healthy donors. The protocol was immunoSEQ multiplex PCR, while the TCRdb copy is restricted to in-frame clones and leaves out a portion. Among just under 95,000 clones, under 85% were seen once, and the ten largest hold less than 9.5%. Sequencing used PBMCs. The source of these receptors is a man between 45 and 60 years old in good health and CMV-seropositive. CDR3s include the opening cysteine and the closing phenylalanine or tryptophan. Fields, in order: clone size, D gene, V gene, J gene, CDR3 DNA, CDR3 protein. A D gene is named only where the DNA matches it firmly. A clone size is listed for some rows: how often the clone was seen (once, few, many), or a class if it is expanded.

clone size: few; D gene: NA; V gene: TRBV21-1; J gene: TRBJ1-4; CDR3 DNA: TGTGCCACGCTCAGCGTGCGGGAAAAACTGTTTTTT; CDR3 protein: CATLSVREKLFF
clone size: NA; D gene: TRBD2; V gene: TRBV2; J gene: TRBJ2-5; CDR3 DNA: TGTGCCAGCACCGACACTAGCGTTGAGCAGTACTTC; CDR3 protein: CASTDTSVEQYF
clone size: NA; D gene: NA; V gene: TRBV9; J gene: TRBJ1-1; CDR3 DNA: TGTGCCAGCAGCCCCCGGGACAATTGGGACACTGAAGCTTTCTTT; CDR3 protein: CASSPRDNWDTEAFF
clone size: once; D gene: TRBD2; V gene: TRBV4-2; J gene: TRBJ2-1; CDR3 DNA: TGTGCCAGCAGCCAAGATTGGCGGGGGGCCGCCTACAATGAGCAGTTCTTC; CDR3 protein: CASSQDWRGAAYNEQFF
clone size: NA; D gene: NA; V gene: TRBV10-3; J gene: TRBJ2-6; CDR3 DNA: TGTGCCACCGGTGTCGACAGTTCTTCCGTCCTGACTTTC; CDR3 protein: CATGVDSSSVLTF
clone size: NA; D gene: TRBD1; V gene: TRBV2; J gene: TRBJ1-1; CDR3 DNA: TGTGCCAGCAGAGCCGGGACAGGGCGCGCCACTGAAGCTTTCTTT; CDR3 protein: CASRAGTGRATEAFF
clone size: NA; D gene: NA; V gene: TRBV4-3; J gene: TRBJ2-2; CDR3 DNA: TGCGCCAGCAGCCAGTTCGGGGGGCAGGGCGGGGAGCTGTTTTTT; CDR3 protein: CASSQFGGQGGELFF
clone size: NA; D gene: TRBD1; V gene: TRBV9; J gene: TRBJ1-1; CDR3 DNA: TGTGCCAGCAGCCCCCGACAGGGAGGCACTGAAGCTTTCTTT; CDR3 protein: CASSPRQGGTEAFF
clone size: NA; D gene: NA; V gene: TRBV29-1; J gene: TRBJ1-1; CDR3 DNA: TGCAGCGTTGCCGGGGGGAACACTGAAGCTTTCTTT; CDR3 protein: CSVAGGNTEAFF
clone size: NA; D gene: NA; V gene: TRBV6-4; J gene: TRBJ1-6; CDR3 DNA: TGTGCCAGCAGGGAACAGGCTTCGAGTAATTCACCCCTCCACTTT; CDR3 protein: CASREQASSNSPLHF
clone size: NA; D gene: TRBD1; V gene: TRBV6-6; J gene: TRBJ1-4; CDR3 DNA: TGTGCCAGCAGTTCCCGGACAGGGGGCTATGAAAAACTGTTTTTT; CDR3 protein: CASSSRTGGYEKLFF
clone size: once; D gene: TRBD1; V gene: TRBV29-1; J gene: TRBJ2-5; CDR3 DNA: TGCAGTAAACAGGGGGCGGACGAGACCCAGTACTTC; CDR3 protein: CSKQGADETQYF
clone size: NA; D gene: TRBD2; V gene: TRBV6-5; J gene: TRBJ2-4; CDR3 DNA: TGTGCCAGCAGTTATGCCGGGGGGGCTTCCAAAAACATTCAGTACTTC; CDR3 protein: CASSYAGGASKNIQYF
clone size: NA; D gene: TRBD2; V gene: TRBV4-3; J gene: TRBJ2-7; CDR3 DNA: TGCGCCAGCAGCCAAGATCTAGGACTAGCGGGGGCCAACGAGCAGTACTTC; CDR3 protein: CASSQDLGLAGANEQYF
clone size: medium-sized; D gene: TRBD1; V gene: TRBV9; J gene: TRBJ1-1; CDR3 DNA: TGTGCCAGCAGCTTTACAGGGGGACACACTGAAGCTTTCTTT; CDR3 protein: CASSFTGGHTEAFF